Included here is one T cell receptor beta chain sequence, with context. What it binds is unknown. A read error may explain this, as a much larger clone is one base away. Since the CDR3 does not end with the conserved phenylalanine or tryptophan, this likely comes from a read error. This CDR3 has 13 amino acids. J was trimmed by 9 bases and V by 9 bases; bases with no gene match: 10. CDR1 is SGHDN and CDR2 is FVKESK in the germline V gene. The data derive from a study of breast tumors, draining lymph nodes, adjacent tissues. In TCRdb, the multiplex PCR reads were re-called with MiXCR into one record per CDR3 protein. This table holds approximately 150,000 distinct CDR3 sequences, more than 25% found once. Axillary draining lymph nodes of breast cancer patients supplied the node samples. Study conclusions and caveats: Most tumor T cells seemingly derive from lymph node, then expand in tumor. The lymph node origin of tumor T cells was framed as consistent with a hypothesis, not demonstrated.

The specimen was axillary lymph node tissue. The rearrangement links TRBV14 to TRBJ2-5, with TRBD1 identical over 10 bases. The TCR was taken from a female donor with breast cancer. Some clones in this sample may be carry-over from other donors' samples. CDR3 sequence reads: CARSVGQGHPQYS. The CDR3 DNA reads TGTGCCAGGAGCGTGGGACAGGGGCACCCCCAGTACTCC.